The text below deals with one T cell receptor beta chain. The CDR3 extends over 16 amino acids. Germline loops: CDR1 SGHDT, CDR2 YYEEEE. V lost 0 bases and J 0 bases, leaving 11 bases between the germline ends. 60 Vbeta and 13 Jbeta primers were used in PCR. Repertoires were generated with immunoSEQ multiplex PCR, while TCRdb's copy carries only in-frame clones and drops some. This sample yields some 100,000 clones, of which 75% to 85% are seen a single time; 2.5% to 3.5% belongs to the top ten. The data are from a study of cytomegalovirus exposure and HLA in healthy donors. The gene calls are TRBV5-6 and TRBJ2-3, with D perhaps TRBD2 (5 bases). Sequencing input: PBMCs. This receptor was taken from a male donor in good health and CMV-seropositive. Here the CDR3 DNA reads TGTGCCAGCAGCTTGGGTGTCGGGATTAGCACAGATACGCAGTATTTT. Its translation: CASSLGVGISTDTQYF.